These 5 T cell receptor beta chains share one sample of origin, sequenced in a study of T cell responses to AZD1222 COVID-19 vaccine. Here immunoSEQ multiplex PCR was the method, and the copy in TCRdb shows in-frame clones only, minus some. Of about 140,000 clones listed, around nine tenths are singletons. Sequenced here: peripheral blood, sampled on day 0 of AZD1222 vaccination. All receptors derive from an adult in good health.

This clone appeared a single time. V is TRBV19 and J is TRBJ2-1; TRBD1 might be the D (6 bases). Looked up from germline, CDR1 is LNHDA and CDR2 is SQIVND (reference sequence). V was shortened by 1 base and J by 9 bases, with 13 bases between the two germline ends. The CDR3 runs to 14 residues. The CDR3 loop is CASSIAGAGVEQFF. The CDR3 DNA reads TGTGCCAGTAGTATAGCAGGGGCAGGGGTTGAGCAGTTCTTC.

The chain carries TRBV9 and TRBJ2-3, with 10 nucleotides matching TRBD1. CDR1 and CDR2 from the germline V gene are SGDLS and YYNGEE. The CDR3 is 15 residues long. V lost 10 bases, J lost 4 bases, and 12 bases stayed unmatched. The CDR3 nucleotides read TGTGCCGGAGGAACCGGGACAGGGGTCCCAGATACGCAGTATTTT. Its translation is CAGGTGTGVPDTQYF. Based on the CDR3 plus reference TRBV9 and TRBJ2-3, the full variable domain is DSGVTQTPKHLITATGQRVTLRCSPRSGDLSVYWYQQSLDQGLQFLIQYYNGEERAKGNILERFSAQQFPDLHSELNLSSLELGDSALYFCAGGTGTGVPDTQYFGPGTRLTVL.

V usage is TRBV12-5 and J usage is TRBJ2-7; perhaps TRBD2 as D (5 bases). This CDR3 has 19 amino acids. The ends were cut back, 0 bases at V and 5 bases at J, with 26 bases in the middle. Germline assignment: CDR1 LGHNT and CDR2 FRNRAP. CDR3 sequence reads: CASGLVGGPLVISAHEQYF. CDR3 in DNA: TGTGCTAGTGGTTTGGTTGGAGGTCCGCTAGTAATAAGTGCCCACGAGCAGTACTTC.

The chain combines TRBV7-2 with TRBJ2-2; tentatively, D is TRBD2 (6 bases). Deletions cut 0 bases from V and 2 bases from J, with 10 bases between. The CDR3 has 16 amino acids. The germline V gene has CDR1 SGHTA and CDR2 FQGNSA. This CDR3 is CASSLAPGLNTGELFF. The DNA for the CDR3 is TGTGCCAGCAGCTTAGCCCCGGGACTTAACACCGGGGAGCTGTTTTTT.

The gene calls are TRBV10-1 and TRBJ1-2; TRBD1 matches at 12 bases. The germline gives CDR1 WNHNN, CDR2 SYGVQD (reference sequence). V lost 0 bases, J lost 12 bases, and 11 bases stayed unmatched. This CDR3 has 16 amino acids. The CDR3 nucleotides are TGCGCCAGCAGTGAGTCTCAAGCCGGGACAGGGGGCCGGGACACCTTC. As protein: CASSESQAGTGGRDTF.